This passage covers 11 T cell receptor beta chains from one sample sequenced in a study of T cells in Graves' hyperthyroidism and ophthalmopathy. Researchers took RNA transcripts and amplified the TCR beta CDR3 regions from them. A set of HTBI primers served as the primers for a first-round RT-PCR of the TCR CDR3. One entry per CDR3 protein results from TCRdb running MiXCR on the multiplex PCR reads. Here the sample spans around 300,000 distinct CDR3 sequences, under 30% being singletons. The specimen was blood. Receptor source: a man aged 40-49 years with Graves' hyperthyroidism that later progressed to Graves' ophthalmopathy.

This clonotype was seen only once. A much bigger clone sits one base away, suggesting this may be a read error. The chain joins TRBV19 to TRBJ1-5; TRBD1 matches at 10 bases. The CDR3 extends over 16 amino acids. V was clipped by 4 bases and J by 6 bases; unmatched bases: 9. Germline assignment: CDR1 LNHDA and CDR2 SQIVND (reference sequence). Written as DNA, the CDR3 is TGTGCCAGTAGTAGACCGGGACAGGGGCGCCGTCAGCCCCAGCATTTT. It encodes CASSRPGQGRRQPQHF. The full variable domain, completed using reference TRBV19 and TRBJ1-5, is DGGITQSPKYLFRKEGQNVTLSCEQNLNHDAMYWYRQDPGQGLRLIYYSQIVNDFQKGDIAEGYSVSREKKESFPLTVTSAQKNPTAFYLCASSRPGQGRRQPQHFGDGTRLSIL.

This clonotype was recorded at least ten times. This chain joins TRBV5-6 and TRBJ2-5; 8 nucleotides align to TRBD1. The CDR3 is 14 residues long. Germline lookup yields CDR1 SGHDT and CDR2 YYEEEE. With 7 bases clipped from V and 3 bases from J, the junction kept 8 bases outside the gene matches. In DNA, the CDR3 is TGTGCCAGCGGCAGGACAGGGAGCGAAGAGACCCAGTACTTC. Translation gives CASGRTGSEETQYF.

The chain uses TRBV28 and TRBJ2-2, with 8 bases fitting TRBD1. Per germline, CDR1 MDHEN and CDR2 SYDVKM. V trimming: 5 bases; J trimming: 6 bases; junction bases outside the gene matches: 17. There are 18 residues in the CDR3. CDR3 protein: CASSPFRGQTLIAGELFF. The CDR3 DNA is TGTGCCAGCAGTCCATTCAGGGGGCAGACCCTTATTGCCGGGGAGCTGTTTTTT. The full variable domain, in which reference TRBV28 and TRBJ2-2 provide the parts outside the CDR3, is DVKVTQSSRYLVKRTGEKVFLECVQDMDHENMFWYRQDPGLGLRLIYFSYDVKMKEKGDIPEGYSVSREKKERFSLILESASTNQTSMYLCASSPFRGQTLIAGELFFGEGSRLTVL.

This clonotype was detected ten times or more. As DNA, the CDR3 is TGTGCCATCAGTGAGCCGAATCAGCCCCAGCATTTT. It encodes CAISEPNQPQHF. The chain carries TRBV10-3 and TRBJ1-5; D call uncertain. This CDR3 has 12 residues. Germline assignment: CDR1 ENHRY and CDR2 SYGVKD. The V end was cut by 2 bases, the J end by 4 bases, with 3 bases between.

The chain uses TRBV11-2 and TRBJ1-5, with D uncertain. The CDR3 spans 14 residues. Trimming pared 1 base from V and 5 bases from J, leaving 9 bases between. Looked up from germline, CDR1 is SGHAT and CDR2 is FQNNGV. The CDR3 loop is CASSLGTDDQPQHF. As DNA, the CDR3 is TGTGCCAGCAGCTTAGGGACGGATGATCAGCCCCAGCATTTT. Complete variable domain (other parts from reference TRBV11-2 and TRBJ1-5): EAGVAQSPRYKIIEKRQSVAFWCNPISGHATLYWYQQILGQGPKLLIQFQNNGVVDDSQLPKDRFSAERLKGVDSTLKIQPAKLEDSAVYLCASSLGTDDQPQHFGDGTRLSIL.

At least ten counts were recorded for this clonotype. This sequence joins TRBV6-1 and TRBJ2-4; the D gene is possibly TRBD1 (6 bases). This CDR3 spans 16 amino acids. The V end lost 5 bases, the J end lost 0 bases, and 14 bases lay between the germline ends. CDR1 MNHNS and CDR2 SASEGT come from the germline V gene. CDR3 DNA: TGTGCCAGCAGTCCCGGACAGTCGGCAGCCAAAAACATTCAGTACTTC. Translating gives CASSPGQSAAKNIQYF.

The rearrangement links TRBV19 to TRBJ2-7; maybe TRBD1 (5 bases). V dropped 1 base and J dropped 1 base, with 8 bases sitting between them. The germline V gene has CDR1 LNHDA and CDR2 SQIVND (reference sequence). This CDR3 spans 14 amino acids. The CDR3 region has the DNA TGTGCCAGTAGTATAGGCACAGGTTCCTACGAGCAGTACTTC. Translation: CASSIGTGSYEQYF.

There are many counts of this clonotype. The chain joins TRBV19 to TRBJ2-7; 8 bases are a match to TRBD2. The germline CDR1 and CDR2 sequences are LNHDA and SQIVND (reference sequence). Trimming cost V 3 bases and J 5 bases; bases outside gene matches: 9. The CDR3 is 15 amino acids. The CDR3 is CASSMLGTRINEQYF. For the CDR3, the DNA is TGTGCCAGTAGTATGCTTGGGACTAGAATTAACGAGCAGTACTTC.

In this sample, this clonotype turned up many times. The chain has TRBV5-1 and TRBJ2-7, with TRBD2 identical over 10 bases. The CDR3 length is 14 residues. Germline V gene sequence: CDR1 SGHRS, CDR2 YFSETQ. Trimming removed 4 bases from V and 6 bases from J; junction bases left unmatched: 7. The CDR3 nucleotides are TGCGCCAGCAGCACGGGCCCTAGCGGGAGCGAGCAGTACTTC. It yields the protein CASSTGPSGSEQYF.

This clonotype came up many times. The chain links TRBV14 to TRBJ2-7; no firm D call. The V end lost 1 base, the J end lost 5 bases, and 6 bases lay between the germline ends. The CDR3 contains 12 residues. In germline, CDR1 is SGHDN, CDR2 FVKESK. The chain's CDR3 is CASSQVYNEQYF. In DNA, the CDR3 is TGTGCCAGCAGCCAAGTATATAACGAGCAGTACTTC.

This clonotype was seen more than once but under ten times. The chain employs TRBV11-1 and TRBJ1-1; 8 bases fit TRBD1. The germline CDR1 and CDR2 sequences are SGHAT and FQDESV (reference sequence). This CDR3 is built from 14 residues. V shed 5 bases and J 4 bases; nucleotides not matched to a gene: 6. CDR3: CASSPEDRVTEAFF. The CDR3 nucleotides read TGTGCCAGCAGCCCAGAGGACAGGGTCACTGAAGCTTTCTTT.